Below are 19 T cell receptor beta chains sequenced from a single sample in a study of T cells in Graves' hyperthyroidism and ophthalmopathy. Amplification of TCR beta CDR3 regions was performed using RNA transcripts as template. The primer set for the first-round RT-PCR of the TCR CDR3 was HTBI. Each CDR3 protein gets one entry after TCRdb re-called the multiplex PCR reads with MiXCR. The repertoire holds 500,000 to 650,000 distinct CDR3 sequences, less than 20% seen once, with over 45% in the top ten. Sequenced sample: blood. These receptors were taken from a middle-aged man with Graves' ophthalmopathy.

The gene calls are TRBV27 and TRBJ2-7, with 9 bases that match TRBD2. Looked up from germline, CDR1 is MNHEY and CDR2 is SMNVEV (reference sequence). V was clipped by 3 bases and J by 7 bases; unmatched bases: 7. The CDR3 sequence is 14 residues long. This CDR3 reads CASSLGAGGEEQYF. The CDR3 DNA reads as TGTGCCAGCAGTTTGGGGGCGGGGGGGGAAGAGCAGTACTTC.

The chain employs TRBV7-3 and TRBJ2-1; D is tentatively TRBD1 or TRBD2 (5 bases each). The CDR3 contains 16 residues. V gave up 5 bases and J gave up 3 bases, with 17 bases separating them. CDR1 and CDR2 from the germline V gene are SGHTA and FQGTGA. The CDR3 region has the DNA TGTGCCAGCAGCGAAGGACCGTCGGGGCTCTACAATGAGCAGTTCTTC. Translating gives CASSEGPSGLYNEQFF. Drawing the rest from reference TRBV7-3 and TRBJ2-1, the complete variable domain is GAGVSQTPSNKVTEKGKYVELRCDPISGHTALYWYRQSLGQGPEFLIYFQGTGAADDSGLPNDRFFAVRPEGSVSTLKIQRTERGDSAVYLCASSEGPSGLYNEQFFGPGTRLTVL.

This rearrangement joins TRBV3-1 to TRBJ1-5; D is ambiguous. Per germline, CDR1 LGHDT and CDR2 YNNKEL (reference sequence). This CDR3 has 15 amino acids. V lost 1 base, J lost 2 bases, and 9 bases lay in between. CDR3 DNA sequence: TGTGCCAGCAGCCAAGGTTTGAGTGGCAATCAGCCCCAGCATTTT. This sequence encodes CASSQGLSGNQPQHF.

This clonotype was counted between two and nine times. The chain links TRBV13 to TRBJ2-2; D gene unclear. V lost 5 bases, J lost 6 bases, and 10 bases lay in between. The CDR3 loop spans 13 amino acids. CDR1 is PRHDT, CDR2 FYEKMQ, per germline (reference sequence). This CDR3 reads CASSAGPAGELFF. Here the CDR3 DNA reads TGTGCCAGCAGCGCTGGCCCTGCCGGGGAGCTGTTTTTT.

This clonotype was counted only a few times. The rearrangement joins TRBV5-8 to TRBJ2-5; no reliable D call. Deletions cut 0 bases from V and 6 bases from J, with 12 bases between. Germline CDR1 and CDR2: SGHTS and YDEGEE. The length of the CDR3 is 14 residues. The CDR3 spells CASSLERQRKTQYF. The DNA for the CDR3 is TGTGCCAGCAGCTTGGAGAGGCAGAGGAAGACCCAGTACTTC.

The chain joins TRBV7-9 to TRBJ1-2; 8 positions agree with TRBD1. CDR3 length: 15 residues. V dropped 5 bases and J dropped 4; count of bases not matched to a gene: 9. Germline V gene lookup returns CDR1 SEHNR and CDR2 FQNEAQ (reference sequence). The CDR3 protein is CASSPGTGVFYGYTF. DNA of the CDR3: TGTGCCAGCAGCCCGGGGACAGGAGTTTTCTATGGCTACACCTTC.

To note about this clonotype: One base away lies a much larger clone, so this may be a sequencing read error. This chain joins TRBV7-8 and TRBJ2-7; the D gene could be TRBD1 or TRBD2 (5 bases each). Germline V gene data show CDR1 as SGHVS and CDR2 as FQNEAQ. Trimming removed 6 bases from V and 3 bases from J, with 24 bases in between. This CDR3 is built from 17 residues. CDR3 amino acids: CASSPGIGAPLLYEQYF. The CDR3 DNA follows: TGTGCCAGCAGTCCCGGGATAGGGGCTCCTCTCCTCTACGAGCAGTACTTC. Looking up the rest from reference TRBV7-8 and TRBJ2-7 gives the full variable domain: GAGVSQSPRYKVAKRGQDVALRCDPISGHVSLFWYQQALGQGPEFLTYFQNEAQLDKSGLPSDRFFAERPEGSVSTLKIQRTQQEDSAVYLCASSPGIGAPLLYEQYFGPGTRLTVT.

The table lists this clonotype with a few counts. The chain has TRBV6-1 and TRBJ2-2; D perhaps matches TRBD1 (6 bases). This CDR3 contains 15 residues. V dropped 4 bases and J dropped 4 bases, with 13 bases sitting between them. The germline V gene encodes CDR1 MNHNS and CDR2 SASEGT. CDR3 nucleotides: TGTGCCAGCAGTGGCCGGGACAAACTCACCGGGGAGCTGTTTTTT. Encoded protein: CASSGRDKLTGELFF.

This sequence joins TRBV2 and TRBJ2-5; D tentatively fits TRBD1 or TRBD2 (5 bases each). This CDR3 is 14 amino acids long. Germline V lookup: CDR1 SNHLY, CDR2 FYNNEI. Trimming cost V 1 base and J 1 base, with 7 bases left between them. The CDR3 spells CASSEEGTQETQYF. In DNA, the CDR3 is TGTGCCAGCAGTGAAGAGGGGACCCAAGAGACCCAGTACTTC.

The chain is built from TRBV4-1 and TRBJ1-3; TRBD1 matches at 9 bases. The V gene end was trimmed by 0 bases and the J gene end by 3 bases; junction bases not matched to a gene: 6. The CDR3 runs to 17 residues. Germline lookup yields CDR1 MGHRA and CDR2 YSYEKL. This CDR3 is CASSQDSDRGGGNTIYF. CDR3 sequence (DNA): TGCGCCAGCAGCCAAGACTCGGACAGGGGAGGTGGAAACACCATATATTTT.

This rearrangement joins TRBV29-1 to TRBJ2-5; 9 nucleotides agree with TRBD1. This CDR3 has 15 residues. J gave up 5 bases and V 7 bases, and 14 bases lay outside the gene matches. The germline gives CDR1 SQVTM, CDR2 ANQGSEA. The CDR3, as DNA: TGCAGCGCCGGGCCCGGGACAGGGCTTCGGGAGACCCAGTACTTC. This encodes CSAGPGTGLRETQYF.

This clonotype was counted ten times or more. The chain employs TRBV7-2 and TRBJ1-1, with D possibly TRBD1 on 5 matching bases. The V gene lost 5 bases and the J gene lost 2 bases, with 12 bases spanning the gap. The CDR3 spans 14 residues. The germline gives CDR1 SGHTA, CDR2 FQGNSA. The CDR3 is CASSPRGLNTEAFF. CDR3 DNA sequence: TGTGCCAGCAGCCCCCGGGGCCTTAACACTGAAGCTTTCTTT. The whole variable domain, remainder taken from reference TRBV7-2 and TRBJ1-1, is GAGVSQSPSNKVTEKGKDVELRCDPISGHTALYWYRQSLGQGLEFLIYFQGNSAPDKSGLPSDRFSAERTGGSVSTLTIQRTQQEDSAVYLCASSPRGLNTEAFFGQGTRLTVV.

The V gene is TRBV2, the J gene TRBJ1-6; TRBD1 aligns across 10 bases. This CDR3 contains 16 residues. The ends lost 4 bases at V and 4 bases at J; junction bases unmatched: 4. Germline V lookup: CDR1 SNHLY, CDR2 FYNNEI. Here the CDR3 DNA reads TGTGCCAGCAGTGGACAGGGGGCGAGGTATAATTCACCCCTCCACTTT. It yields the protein CASSGQGARYNSPLHF.

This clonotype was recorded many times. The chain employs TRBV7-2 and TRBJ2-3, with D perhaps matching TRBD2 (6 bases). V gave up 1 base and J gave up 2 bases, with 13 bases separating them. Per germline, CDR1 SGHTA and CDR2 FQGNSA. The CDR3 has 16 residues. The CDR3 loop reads CASSLGPEGITDTQYF. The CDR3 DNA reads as TGTGCCAGCAGCTTAGGGCCGGAGGGAATCACAGATACGCAGTATTTT.

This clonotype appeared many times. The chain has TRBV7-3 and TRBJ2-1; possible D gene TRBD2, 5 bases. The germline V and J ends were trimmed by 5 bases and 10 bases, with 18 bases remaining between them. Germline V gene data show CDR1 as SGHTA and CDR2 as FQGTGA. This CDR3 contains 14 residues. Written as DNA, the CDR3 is TGTGCCAGCAGCCCGACCGGGTTGGGAGAGGAGCAGTTCTTC. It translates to CASSPTGLGEEQFF.

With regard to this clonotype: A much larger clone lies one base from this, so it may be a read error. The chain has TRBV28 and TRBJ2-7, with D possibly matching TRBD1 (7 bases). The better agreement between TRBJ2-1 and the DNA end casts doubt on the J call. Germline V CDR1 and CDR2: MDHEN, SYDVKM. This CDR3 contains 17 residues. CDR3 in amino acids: CASSLGRGVNASYEQFF. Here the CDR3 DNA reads TGTGCCAGCAGTTTAGGCAGGGGGGTTAACGCCTCCTACGAGCAGTTCTTC.

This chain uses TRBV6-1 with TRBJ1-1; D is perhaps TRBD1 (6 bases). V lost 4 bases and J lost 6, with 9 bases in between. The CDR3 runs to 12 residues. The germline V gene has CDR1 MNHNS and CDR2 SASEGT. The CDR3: CASSAGGAEAFF. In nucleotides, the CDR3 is TGTGCCAGCAGTGCGGGGGGCGCTGAAGCTTTCTTT.

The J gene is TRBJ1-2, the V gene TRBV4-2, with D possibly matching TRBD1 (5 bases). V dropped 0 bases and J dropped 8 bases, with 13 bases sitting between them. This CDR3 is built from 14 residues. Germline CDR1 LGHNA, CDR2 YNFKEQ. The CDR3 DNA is TGTGCCAGCAGCCAAGATCGGGAGGGGCAAGGCTACACCTTC. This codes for CASSQDREGQGYTF.

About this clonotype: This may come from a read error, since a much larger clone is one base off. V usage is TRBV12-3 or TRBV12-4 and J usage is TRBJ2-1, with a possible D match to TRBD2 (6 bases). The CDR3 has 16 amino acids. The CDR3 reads CASSLSGRGSYDEQFF. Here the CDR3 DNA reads TGTGCCAGCAGTTTAAGTGGGCGGGGCTCCTACGATGAGCAGTTCTTC.